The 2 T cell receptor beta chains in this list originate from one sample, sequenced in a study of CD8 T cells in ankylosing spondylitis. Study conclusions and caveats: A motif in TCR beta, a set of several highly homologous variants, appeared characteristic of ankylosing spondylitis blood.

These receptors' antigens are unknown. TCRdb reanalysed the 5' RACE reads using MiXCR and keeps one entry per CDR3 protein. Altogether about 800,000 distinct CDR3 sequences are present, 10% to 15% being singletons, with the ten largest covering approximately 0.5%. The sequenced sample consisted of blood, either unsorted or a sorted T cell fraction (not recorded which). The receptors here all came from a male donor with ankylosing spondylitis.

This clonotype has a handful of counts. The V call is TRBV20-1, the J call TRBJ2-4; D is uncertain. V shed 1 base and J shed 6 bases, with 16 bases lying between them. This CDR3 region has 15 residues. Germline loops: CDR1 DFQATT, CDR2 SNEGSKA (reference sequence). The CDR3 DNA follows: TGCAGTGCTAGAGTGGCAAGAGGTGTAAGAAACATTCAGTACTTC. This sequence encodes CSARVARGVRNIQYF.

This chain's CDR3 is CASSHPRTGASADTQYF. The CDR3 DNA sequence: TGCGCCAGCAGCCACCCTCGGACAGGGGCCAGCGCAGATACGCAGTATTTT. The chain uses TRBV4-3 and TRBJ2-3, with TRBD1 matching over 9 bases. The V gene's germline CDR1 is LGHNA and CDR2 YSLEER. The CDR3 extends over 17 amino acids. Trimming at V came to 3 bases and at J to 4 bases, leaving 11 bases not matched to a gene.